This TCR beta chain was identified in a study of blood T cell repertoires in COVID-19. For the study at large: COVID-19 samples from acute and convalescent phases originated in the United States, Italy and Spain. In each case, the material was cDNA or gDNA derived from T cells, B-cell-depleted T cells, or PBMCs.

Looked up from germline, CDR1 is SGHTA and CDR2 is FQGNSA. The CDR3 extends over 14 amino acids. Trimming took off 5 bases at V and 3 bases at J, with 10 bases between the two ends. The authors' processing: Quantification of nucleated cells was approximated via reference gene primer amplification. The protocol was immunoSEQ multiplex PCR, while the TCRdb copy is restricted to in-frame clones and leaves out a portion. V and J calls and clone size are given by that table; D and trimming were obtained from the DNA. Of fewer than 250,000 clones listed, 80% to 90% are singletons. Material: peripheral blood. The sequence derives from a man aged 50-60 years with acute or convalescent COVID-19. The chain couples TRBV7-2 to TRBJ1-4; no clear D. CDR3 residues: CASSQLHSNEKLFF. The CDR3 nucleotides are TGTGCCAGCAGCCAACTCCATTCTAATGAAAAACTGTTTTTT.